The 21 T cell receptor beta chains given below trace back to one sample, sequenced in a study of shared clonotypes between healthy human individuals. The data were produced by immunoSEQ multiplex PCR, yet TCRdb's version contains in-frame clones alone and is incomplete. The data contain more than 2,000,000 clones, over 85% of them singletons. Sequencing was done on a sample of naive CD4+ T cells sorted from blood. Subset: CD45RA+ positively selected. These receptors all come from a man younger than 35 in good health.

The chain is built from TRBV27 and TRBJ2-1; no reliable D call. V dropped 5 bases and J dropped 11 bases, with 13 bases sitting between them. This CDR3 is 12 amino acids long. Germline CDR1 MNHEY, CDR2 SMNVEV (reference sequence). CDR3 nucleotide sequence: TGTGCCAGCAGTCCCGGACGGAGTAAGCAGTTCTTC. It is translated as CASSPGRSKQFF.

V gene TRBV2 combines with J gene TRBJ2-2; no reliable D call. Germline V gene lookup returns CDR1 SNHLY and CDR2 FYNNEI. CDR3 length equals 13 residues. V lost 7 bases, J lost 0 bases, and 6 bases lay in between. The CDR3 sequence: CASIETNTGELFF. CDR3 DNA: TGTGCCAGCATTGAGACGAACACCGGGGAGCTGTTTTTT.

V gene TRBV6-6 combines with J gene TRBJ2-7; D call uncertain. CDR3 length: 14 residues. V was cut by 5 bases and J by 2 bases, with 13 bases left in between. CDR1 and CDR2 (germline): MNHNY, SVGAGI (reference sequence). The CDR3 loop is CASSHKDGTYEQYF. CDR3 DNA: TGTGCCAGCAGTCACAAGGACGGAACCTACGAGCAGTACTTC.

The V call is TRBV7-2, the J call TRBJ1-3, with unresolved D. The germline V gene encodes CDR1 SGHTA and CDR2 FQGNSA. V was clipped by 4 bases and J by 0 bases, with 19 bases between them. The CDR3 is 18 residues long. In nucleotides, the CDR3 is TGTGCCAGCAGCTCCGAGGGCCCCCTTTCAAGCTCTGGAAACACCATATATTTT. Its translation: CASSSEGPLSSSGNTIYF.

The CDR3 DNA reads as TGTGCCACTGCAGACAGGCCAAATGAAAAACTGTTTTTT. Translating gives CATADRPNEKLFF. This chain joins TRBV19 and TRBJ1-4; D is possibly TRBD1 (6 bases). The germline CDR1 and CDR2 sequences are LNHDA and SQIVND (reference sequence). The CDR3 is 13 amino acids. Deletions cut 10 bases from V and 5 bases from J, with 14 bases between. Using reference TRBV19 and TRBJ1-4 for the parts outside the CDR3, the full variable domain is DGGITQSPKYLFRKEGQNVTLSCEQNLNHDAMYWYRQDPGQGLRLIYYSQIVNDFQKGDIAEGYSVSREKKESFPLTVTSAQKNPTAFYLCATADRPNEKLFFGSGTQLSVL.

This chain connects TRBV5-8 to TRBJ2-3; D possibly corresponds to TRBD1 (5 bases). V was trimmed by 6 bases and J by 4 bases, leaving 12 bases between them. CDR3 length equals 13 residues. Germline-derived CDR1 and CDR2 are SGHTS and YDEGEE. The CDR3 sequence is CASTLKGADTQYF. CDR3 coding DNA: TGTGCCAGCACCCTTAAAGGGGCAGATACGCAGTATTTT.

The gene calls are TRBV6-5 and TRBJ1-2, with TRBD1 matching 7 bases. This CDR3 has 15 residues. J gave up 1 base and V 2 bases, and 4 bases lay outside the gene matches. Germline loops: CDR1 MNHEY, CDR2 SVGAGI. CDR3 in DNA: TGTGCCAGCAGTTACGAGGGGGCCCTTAACTATGGCTACACCTTC. It is translated as CASSYEGALNYGYTF.

This chain uses TRBV7-2 with TRBJ2-7, with 8 positions matching TRBD2. The CDR3 has 15 amino acids. Germline V gene sequence: CDR1 SGHTA, CDR2 FQGNSA. V was clipped by 5 bases and J by 6 bases; unmatched bases: 12. CDR3 protein: CASSLGGTSLVEQYF. As DNA, the CDR3 is TGTGCCAGCAGCCTAGGCGGGACTAGTCTAGTCGAGCAGTACTTC. Complete variable domain (other parts from reference TRBV7-2 and TRBJ2-7): GAGVSQSPSNKVTEKGKDVELRCDPISGHTALYWYRQSLGQGLEFLIYFQGNSAPDKSGLPSDRFSAERTGGSVSTLTIQRTQQEDSAVYLCASSLGGTSLVEQYFGPGTRLTVT.

A remark on this clone: The sample contains more than one DNA sequence encoding this CDR3. The chain links TRBV6-5 to TRBJ1-2; 8 nucleotides align to TRBD1. The CDR3 is made up of 14 amino acids. Germline V gives CDR1 MNHEY, CDR2 SVGAGI. V was pared by 2 bases and J by 7 bases, with 6 bases of the junction left unmatched. CDR3 loop: CASSYGRGPGGYTF. The CDR3 nucleotides are TGTGCCAGCAGTTACGGCAGGGGGCCTGGTGGCTACACCTTC.

V usage is TRBV11-2 and J usage is TRBJ2-1, with a possible D match to TRBD1 (6 bases). The CDR3 loop spans 15 amino acids. In germline, CDR1 is SGHAT, CDR2 FQNNGV. V shed 5 bases and J shed 2 bases, with 13 bases lying between them. The CDR3 DNA is TGTGCCAGCAGCCGCACAGGGCTGACCTACAATGAGCAGTTCTTC. Amino acids: CASSRTGLTYNEQFF.

CDR3 in amino acids: CASGGGAQYF. The CDR3 DNA follows: TGTGCCAGCGGCGGTGGCGCCCAGTACTTC. The V and J genes are TRBV28 and TRBJ2-7; D gene ambiguous. In germline, CDR1 is MDHEN, CDR2 SYDVKM. V lost 8 bases to trimming and J lost 10 bases, with 12 bases between them. The CDR3 spans 10 residues. The full variable domain, rest sourced from reference TRBV28 and TRBJ2-7, is DVKVTQSSRYLVKRTGEKVFLECVQDMDHENMFWYRQDPGLGLRLIYFSYDVKMKEKGDIPEGYSVSREKKERFSLILESASTNQTSMYLCASGGGAQYFGPGTRLTVT.

This clone was seen a few times. The rearrangement links TRBV30 to TRBJ1-1, with D tentatively TRBD1 (5 bases). V was pared by 3 bases and J by 4 bases, with 24 bases between. The germline V gene has CDR1 GTSNPN and CDR2 SVGIG (reference sequence). The CDR3 totals 17 residues. DNA of the CDR3: TGTGCCTGGAGCCGAGGCCGACCGACAGTTTCTACCACTGAAGCTTTCTTT. Translation gives CAWSRGRPTVSTTEAFF.

CDR3 loop: CAWIRGTANTEAFF. The CDR3, as DNA: TGTGCCTGGATTAGGGGGACAGCGAACACTGAAGCTTTCTTT. This chain joins TRBV30 and TRBJ1-1; 7 bases are shared with TRBD1. The J segment lost 1 base and the V segment lost 4 bases, leaving 6 bases of the junction unmatched. The CDR3 loop spans 14 amino acids. Germline V CDR1 and CDR2: GTSNPN, SVGIG (reference sequence).

The V call is TRBV10-3, the J call TRBJ1-1, with 8 positions matching TRBD1. CDR3 length equals 16 residues. Trimming removed 5 bases from V and 6 bases from J; junction bases left unmatched: 14. CDR1 ENHRY and CDR2 SYGVKD come from the germline V gene. The CDR3 nucleotides read TGTGCCATCAGTATGCGACAGGGGACAACAGAAGCTGAAGCTTTCTTT. This gives the protein CAISMRQGTTEAEAFF.

On this clone: This sample includes further DNA sequences coding for the same CDR3. This rearrangement joins TRBV2 to TRBJ1-1; D not resolved. This CDR3 contains 13 residues. CDR1 and CDR2 (germline): SNHLY, FYNNEI. V was trimmed by 6 bases and J by 1 base, leaving 9 bases between them. The CDR3 DNA reads TGTGCCAGCAGAGGTCCGCAGAACACTGAAGCTTTCTTT. Residues: CASRGPQNTEAFF.

This clone was recorded once. Here the CDR3 DNA reads TGTGCCAGCTCATATCTAGCGGGAGTGGCTGGGGCCAACGTCCTGACTTTC. Its translation: CASSYLAGVAGANVLTF. The rearrangement joins TRBV18 to TRBJ2-6, with 10 bases that match TRBD2. Germline CDR1 is KGHSH and CDR2 is LQKENI. The CDR3 has 17 amino acids. V dropped 5 bases and J dropped 2; count of bases not matched to a gene: 6.

With respect to this clone: This specimen includes other DNA sequences encoding the same CDR3. The chain combines TRBV5-1 with TRBJ2-7; D is perhaps TRBD2 (5 bases). This CDR3 contains 13 residues. Germline values: CDR1 SGHRS, CDR2 YFSETQ. Deletions cut 0 bases from V and 3 bases from J, with 7 bases between. CDR3 sequence reads: CASSLAAGYEQYF. CDR3 nucleotides: TGCGCCAGCAGCTTGGCCGCGGGCTACGAGCAGTACTTC. The entire variable domain, with the rest obtained from reference TRBV5-1 and TRBJ2-7, is as follows: KAGVTQTPRYLIKTRGQQVTLSCSPISGHRSVSWYQQTPGQGLQFLFEYFSETQRNKGNFPGRFSGRQFSNSRSEMNVSTLELGDSALYLCASSLAAGYEQYFGPGTRLTVT.

CDR3 region: CASSLGGGPSQPQHF. CDR3 bases: TGCGCCAGCAGCTTGGGGGGAGGACCCAGTCAGCCCCAGCATTTT. This chain connects TRBV5-1 to TRBJ1-5; D unclear. This CDR3 region has 15 residues. Germline lookup yields CDR1 SGHRS and CDR2 YFSETQ. Trimming left V 0 bases short and J 6 bases short, with 13 bases between.

The chain couples TRBV4-3 to TRBJ2-7; 8 nucleotides agree with TRBD1. J was trimmed by 6 bases and V by 3 bases; bases with no gene match: 7. The germline V gene has CDR1 LGHNA and CDR2 YSLEER. The CDR3 is 14 amino acids. The chain's CDR3 is CASSQTGEVGEQYF. The CDR3 DNA follows: TGCGCCAGCAGCCAGACAGGGGAGGTCGGCGAGCAGTACTTC.

The chain has TRBV12-5 and TRBJ1-5; 7 bases line up with TRBD1. This CDR3 comprises 15 residues. Germline loops: CDR1 LGHNT, CDR2 FRNRAP. J gave up 5 bases and V 1 base, and 5 bases lay outside the gene matches. CDR3 sequence reads: CASGLGQGGDQPQHF. The CDR3 DNA reads as TGTGCTAGTGGTTTGGGACAGGGAGGAGATCAGCCCCAGCATTTT.

The chain has TRBV2 and TRBJ2-7; a weak D match, TRBD1 (5 bases). The V and J ends lost 4 bases and 6 bases respectively, with 19 bases between them. The CDR3 length is 15 residues. Germline assignment: CDR1 SNHLY and CDR2 FYNNEI. The CDR3 coding sequence is TGTGCCAGCAGTGCCATTGGGAAACAGGTCGGCGAGCAGTACTTC. As protein: CASSAIGKQVGEQYF.